One and the same sample provided the 10 T cell receptor beta chains below, sequenced in a study of T cell changes during pregnancy in multiple sclerosis. The repertoire was sequenced with immunoSEQ multiplex PCR; TCRdb's copy has only in-frame clones and lacks some. This sample carries about 69,000 clones, 85% to 95% of them seen once, and the ten largest clones take roughly 2.1%. The sample consisted of peripheral blood, taken in the third trimester of pregnancy. The source of these receptors is a female donor in good health, enrolled as a control in a pregnancy study.

The chain recombines TRBV7-9 with TRBJ1-4, with TRBD1 identical over 7 bases. J gave up 5 bases and V 5 bases, and 8 bases lay outside the gene matches. CDR3 length equals 15 residues. Germline V gene lookup returns CDR1 SEHNR and CDR2 FQNEAQ (reference sequence). The CDR3 loop is CASSGRTGGNEKLFF. For the CDR3, the DNA is TGTGCCAGCAGCGGACGGACAGGAGGGAATGAAAAACTGTTTTTT.

Written as DNA, the CDR3 is TGTGCCAGCTCACCCTACCAGGGAGAGACCCAGTACTTC. This encodes CASSPYQGETQYF. The chain couples TRBV18 to TRBJ2-5; the D gene is possibly TRBD1 (5 bases). The CDR3 has 13 amino acids. V lost 3 bases, J lost 4 bases, and 9 bases lay in between. Germline loops: CDR1 KGHSH, CDR2 LQKENI.

The CDR3 DNA reads TGTGCCAGCCGTGGGCGGGGACAAGAGACCCAGTACTTC. Protein: CASRGRGQETQYF. The genes are TRBV14 and TRBJ2-5; TRBD2 might be the D (6 bases). Germline V gene data show CDR1 as SGHDN and CDR2 as FVKESK. V lost 8 bases and J lost 2, with 12 bases in between. The CDR3 length is 13 residues.

This clone appeared once. This chain links TRBV19 with TRBJ1-5, with a tentative D call TRBD1 (5 bases). Per germline, CDR1 LNHDA and CDR2 SQIVND (reference sequence). V lost 8 bases and J 4 bases, leaving 9 bases between the germline ends. The CDR3 is 12 amino acids. The CDR3 loop is CASGRGNQPQHF. The CDR3 DNA reads as TGTGCCAGTGGGCGGGGGAATCAGCCCCAGCATTTT.

The rearrangement links TRBV7-3 to TRBJ2-1; 11 bases are shared with TRBD1. The germline CDR1 and CDR2 sequences are SGHTA and FQGTGA. The V gene end was trimmed by 4 bases and the J gene end by 2 bases; junction bases not matched to a gene: 1. The CDR3 is made up of 15 amino acids. CDR3 DNA sequence: TGTGCCAGCAGCTCGGACAGGGGGCCCTACAATGAGCAGTTCTTC. It encodes CASSSDRGPYNEQFF.

This clone was detected a few times. The rearrangement uses TRBV5-8 and TRBJ2-5; 7 bases fit TRBD2. The germline V gene has CDR1 SGHTS and CDR2 YDEGEE. V gave up 4 bases and J gave up 7 bases; unmatched junction bases: 13. The CDR3 spans 15 residues. The CDR3 DNA reads as TGTGCCAGCAGCGCTCCGGGACTACATACGGCGACCCAGTACTTC. Translated, it gives CASSAPGLHTATQYF.

The chain uses TRBV13 and TRBJ1-2, with 7 positions matching TRBD1. Trimming removed 6 bases from V and 7 bases from J; junction bases left unmatched: 11. There are 14 residues in the CDR3. The V gene's germline CDR1 is PRHDT and CDR2 FYEKMQ (reference sequence). CDR3 region: CASSYNRGRSGYTF. The CDR3 coding sequence is TGTGCCAGCAGTTATAACAGGGGCCGGTCTGGCTACACCTTC.

CDR3 protein: CASSLSTGDGYTF. In DNA form, the CDR3 reads TGTGCCAGCAGCTTATCGACAGGGGACGGCTACACCTTC. This chain connects TRBV7-9 to TRBJ1-2; 8 bases are a match to TRBD1. Germline V gene lookup returns CDR1 SEHNR and CDR2 FQNEAQ (reference sequence). There are 13 residues in the CDR3. The V segment lost 2 bases and the J segment 8 bases; nucleotides outside the gene matches: 4.

The chain recombines TRBV30 with TRBJ2-3, with a possible D match to TRBD1 (6 bases). CDR3 size: 13 residues. Germline assignment: CDR1 GTSNPN and CDR2 SVGIG (reference sequence). V lost 4 bases to trimming and J lost 2 bases, with 10 bases between them. The DNA of the CDR3 is TGTGCCTGGACCGGACAGCTCACAGATACGCAGTATTTT. This codes for CAWTGQLTDTQYF.

The chain links TRBV5-4 to TRBJ2-1; 8 bases map to TRBD2. The CDR3 sequence is 15 residues long. Trimming removed 4 bases from V and 6 bases from J; junction bases left unmatched: 9. Germline V gives CDR1 SGHNT, CDR2 YYREEE (reference sequence). As DNA, the CDR3 is TGTGCCAGCAGCGGGGCCGGGACTAGTTCCAATGAGCAGTTCTTC. Amino acids: CASSGAGTSSNEQFF.